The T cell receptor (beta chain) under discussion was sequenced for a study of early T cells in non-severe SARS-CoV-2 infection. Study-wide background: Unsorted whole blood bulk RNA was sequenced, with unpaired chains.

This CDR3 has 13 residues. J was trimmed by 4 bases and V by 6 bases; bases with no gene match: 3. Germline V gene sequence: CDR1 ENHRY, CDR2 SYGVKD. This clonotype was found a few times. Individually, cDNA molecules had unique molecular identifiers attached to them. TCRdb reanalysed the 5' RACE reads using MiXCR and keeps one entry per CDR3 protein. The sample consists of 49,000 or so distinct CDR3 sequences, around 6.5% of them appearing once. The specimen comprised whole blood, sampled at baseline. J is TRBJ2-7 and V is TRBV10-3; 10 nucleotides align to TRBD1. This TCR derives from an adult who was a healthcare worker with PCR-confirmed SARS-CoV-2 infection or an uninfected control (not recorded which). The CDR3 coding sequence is TGTGCCATCAGCGCGGGACAGGGGTACGAGCAGTACTTC. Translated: CAISAGQGYEQYF.